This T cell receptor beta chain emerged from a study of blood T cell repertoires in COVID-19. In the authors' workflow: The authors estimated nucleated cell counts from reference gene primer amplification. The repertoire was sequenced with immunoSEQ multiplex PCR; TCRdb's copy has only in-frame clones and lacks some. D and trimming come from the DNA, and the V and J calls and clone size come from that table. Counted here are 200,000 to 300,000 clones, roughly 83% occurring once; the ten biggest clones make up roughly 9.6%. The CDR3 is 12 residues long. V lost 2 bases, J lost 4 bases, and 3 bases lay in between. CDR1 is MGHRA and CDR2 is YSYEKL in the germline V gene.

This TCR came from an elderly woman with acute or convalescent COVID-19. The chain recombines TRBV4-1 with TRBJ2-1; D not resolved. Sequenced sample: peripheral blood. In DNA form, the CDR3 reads TGCGCCAGCAGCCAACCATACAATGAGCAGTTCTTC. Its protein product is CASSQPYNEQFF.